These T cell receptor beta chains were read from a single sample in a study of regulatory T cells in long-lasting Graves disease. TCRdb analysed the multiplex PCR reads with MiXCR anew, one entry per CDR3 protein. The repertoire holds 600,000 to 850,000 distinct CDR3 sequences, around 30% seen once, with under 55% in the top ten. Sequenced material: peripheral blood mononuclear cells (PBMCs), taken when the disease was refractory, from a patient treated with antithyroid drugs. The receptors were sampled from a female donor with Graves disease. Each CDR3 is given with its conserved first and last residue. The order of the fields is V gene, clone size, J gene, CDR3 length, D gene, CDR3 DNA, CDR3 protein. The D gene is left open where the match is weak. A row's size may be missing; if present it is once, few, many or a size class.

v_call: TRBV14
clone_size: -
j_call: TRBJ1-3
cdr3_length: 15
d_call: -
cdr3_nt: TGTGCCAGCAGCCATGAACGAGGGTTCGGAAACACCATATATTTT
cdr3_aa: CASSHERGFGNTIYF

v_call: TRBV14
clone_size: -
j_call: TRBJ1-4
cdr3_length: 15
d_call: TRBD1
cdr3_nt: TGTGCCAGCAGCCAGGCAGGGGGTCTAAGCGAAAAACTGTTTTTT
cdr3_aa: CASSQAGGLSEKLFF

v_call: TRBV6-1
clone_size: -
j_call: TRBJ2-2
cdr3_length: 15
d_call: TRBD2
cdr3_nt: TGTGCCAGCAGTGAGCGGGAGAGGTCCACCGGGGAGCTGTTTTTT
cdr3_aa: CASSERERSTGELFF

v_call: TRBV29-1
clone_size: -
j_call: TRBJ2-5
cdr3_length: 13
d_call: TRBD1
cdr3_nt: TGCAGCGTTGCGGGACAGGGGGCCGAGACCCAGTACTTC
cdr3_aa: CSVAGQGAETQYF

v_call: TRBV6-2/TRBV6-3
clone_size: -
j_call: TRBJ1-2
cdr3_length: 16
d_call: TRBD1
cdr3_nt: TGTGCCAGCAGTTACTCGGGACAGGGGTCGGGGAGAGGCTACACCTTC
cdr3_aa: CASSYSGQGSGRGYTF

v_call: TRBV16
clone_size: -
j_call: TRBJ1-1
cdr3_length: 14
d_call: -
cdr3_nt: TGTGCCAGCAGCCAATCCCTGAAGAACACTGAAGCTTTCTTT
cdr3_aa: CASSQSLKNTEAFF

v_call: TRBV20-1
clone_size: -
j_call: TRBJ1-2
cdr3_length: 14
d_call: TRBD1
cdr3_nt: TGCAGTGCTAGCCCCGGGACAGGGGACTATGGCTACACCTTC
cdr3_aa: CSASPGTGDYGYTF

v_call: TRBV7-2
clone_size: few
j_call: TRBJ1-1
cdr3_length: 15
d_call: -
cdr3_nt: TGTGCCAGCAGCTTAGTCGGGGGGGGGGACACTGAAGCTTTCTTT
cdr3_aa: CASSLVGGGDTEAFF

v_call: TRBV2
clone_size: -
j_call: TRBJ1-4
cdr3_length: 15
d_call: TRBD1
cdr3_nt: TGTGCCAGCACTGACAGGGAGGCAACTAATGAAAAACTGTTTTTT
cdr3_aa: CASTDREATNEKLFF

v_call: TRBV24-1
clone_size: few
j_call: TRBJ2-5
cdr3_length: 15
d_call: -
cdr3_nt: TGTGCCACCTCCCCCGGGGCAGGCGGAGGAGAGACCCAGTACTTC
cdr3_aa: CATSPGAGGGETQYF

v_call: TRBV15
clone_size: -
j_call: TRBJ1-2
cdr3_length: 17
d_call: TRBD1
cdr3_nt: TGTGCCACCAGCTCCTCGCCTTGGGGACAGGGGGTTGGTGGCTACACCTTC
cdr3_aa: CATSSSPWGQGVGGYTF

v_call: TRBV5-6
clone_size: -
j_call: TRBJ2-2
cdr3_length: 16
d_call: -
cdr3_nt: TGTGCCAGCAGCTTGGATCCGACAGTTCGTTGGGGGGAGCTGTTTTTT
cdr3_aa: CASSLDPTVRWGELFF

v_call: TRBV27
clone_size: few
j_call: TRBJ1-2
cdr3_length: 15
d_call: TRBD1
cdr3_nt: TGTGCCAGCAGCGGTTTTTTGACAGGGGTCTATGGCTACACCTTC
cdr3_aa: CASSGFLTGVYGYTF

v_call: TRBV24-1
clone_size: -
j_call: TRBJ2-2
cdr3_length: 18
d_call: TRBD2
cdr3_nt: TGTGCCACCAGCCATCTTCGAGCTAGCGGGGTGAGAACCGGGGAGCTGTTTTTT
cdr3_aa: CATSHLRASGVRTGELFF

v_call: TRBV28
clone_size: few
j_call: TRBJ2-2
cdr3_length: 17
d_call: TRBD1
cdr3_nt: TGTGCCAGCAGTCCCATCCGCGGGACAGGGAACACCGGGGAGCTGTTTTTT
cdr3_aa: CASSPIRGTGNTGELFF

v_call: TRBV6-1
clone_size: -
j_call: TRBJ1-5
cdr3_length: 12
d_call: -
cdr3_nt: TGTGCCAGCAAGGAGGTCCATCAGCCCCAGCATTTT
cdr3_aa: CASKEVHQPQHF

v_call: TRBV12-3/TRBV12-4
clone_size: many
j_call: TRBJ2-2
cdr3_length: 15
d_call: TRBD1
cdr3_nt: TGTGCCAGCAGAGCGGACAGGACGAACACCGGGGAGCTGTTTTTT
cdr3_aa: CASRADRTNTGELFF

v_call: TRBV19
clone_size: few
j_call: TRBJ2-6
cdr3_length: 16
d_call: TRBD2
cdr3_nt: TGTGCCAGTAGTATGGGAGGGACGGCCGGGGCCAACGTCCTGACTTTC
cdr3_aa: CASSMGGTAGANVLTF

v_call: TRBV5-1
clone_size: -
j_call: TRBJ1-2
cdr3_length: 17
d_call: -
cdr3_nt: TGCGCCAGCAGCGATGGAAGGGGTTGGAGAAATAACTATGGCTACACCTTC
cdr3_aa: CASSDGRGWRNNYGYTF

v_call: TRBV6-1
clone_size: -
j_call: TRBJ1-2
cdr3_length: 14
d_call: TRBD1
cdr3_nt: TGTGCCAGCAGTACCGGGACAGGGGGCAATGGCTACACCTTC
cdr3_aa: CASSTGTGGNGYTF

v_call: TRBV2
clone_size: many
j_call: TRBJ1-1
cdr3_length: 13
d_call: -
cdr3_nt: TGTGCCAGCAAGGCCCTCCGGGACACTGAAGCTTTCTTT
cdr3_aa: CASKALRDTEAFF

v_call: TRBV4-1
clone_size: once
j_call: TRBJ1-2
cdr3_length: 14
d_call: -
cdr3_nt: TGCGCCAGCAGCCAAGGCTCTTCTAACTATGGCTACACCTTC
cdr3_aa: CASSQGSSNYGYTF

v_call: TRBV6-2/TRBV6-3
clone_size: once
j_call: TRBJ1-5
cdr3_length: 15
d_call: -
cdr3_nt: TGTGCCAGCAGTGAACTCGAAGGCTGGAATCAGCCCCAGCATTTT
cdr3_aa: CASSELEGWNQPQHF

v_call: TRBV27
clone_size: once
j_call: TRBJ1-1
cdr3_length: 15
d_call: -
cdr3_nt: TGTGCCAGCAGTTTATGGGAGGGGCGCGACACTGAAGCTTTCTTT
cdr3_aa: CASSLWEGRDTEAFF